A selection of T cell receptor beta chains follows, all from one sample in a study of T-cell reconstitution after alpha-beta-depleted transplantation in children. TCRdb re-derived calls from the PCR reads in MiXCR, one entry per CDR3 protein. Of hundreds of thousands of distinct CDR3 sequences listed, less than 20% are singletons. Sequenced here: PBMCs, mostly from graft donor cells, sampled 360 days after TCRalphabeta/CD19-depleted stem cell transplant. These receptors were collected from a male patient aged 5 to 17 who had a stem cell transplant for acute lymphoblastic leukemia, so the T cells may come from the graft donor. Both conserved end residues are part of each CDR3.

J | V | CDR3
TRBJ1-1 | TRBV12-3/TRBV12-4 | CASSFDRVNTEAFF
TRBJ2-7 | TRBV5-6 | CASSLDARGGTSGYEQYF
TRBJ2-7 | TRBV15 | CATSERRTGDEQYF
TRBJ1-5 | TRBV19 | CASSLRDNNQPQHF
TRBJ2-7 | TRBV20-1 | CSASRDTQPYEQYF
TRBJ2-5 | TRBV4-1 | CASSGQGVQETQYF
TRBJ2-5 | TRBV11-2 | CASTPQEGNRKTQYF
TRBJ2-2 | TRBV5-4 | CASQRRGPTGELFF
TRBJ2-2 | TRBV4-2 | CASSQDGGLAASAELFF
TRBJ1-1 | TRBV12-3/TRBV12-4 | CASRAGTDEAFF
TRBJ1-2 | TRBV29-1 | CSVRTGSHYGYTF
TRBJ2-7 | TRBV29-1 | CSVGGPQRGRTYEQYF
TRBJ2-1 | TRBV9 | CASTPRGNNEQFF
TRBJ1-1 | TRBV7-9 | CASSLTRRNTEAFF
TRBJ1-1 | TRBV12-3/TRBV12-4 | CASSRGEGAQGTEAFF
TRBJ2-1 | TRBV20-1 | CSARAGGSEQFF
TRBJ1-5 | TRBV6-2/TRBV6-3 | CASSWAGPYNQPQHF
TRBJ2-7 | TRBV9 | CASSVAEFYEQYF
TRBJ2-5 | TRBV2 | CASSEPLTSGQQETQYF
TRBJ2-7 | TRBV12-3/TRBV12-4 | CASSLALGAYSYEQYF
TRBJ2-2 | TRBV25-1 | CASGIGGGTGELFF
TRBJ2-7 | TRBV21-1 | CASSPPGPANEQYF
TRBJ2-7 | TRBV5-1 | CASSLARDRAGRREQYF
TRBJ2-1 | TRBV29-1 | CSVELAYNEQFF
TRBJ2-5 | TRBV5-1 | CASSLRLQDGTQYF
TRBJ2-3 | TRBV25-1 | CASSESGTDTQYF
TRBJ2-4 | TRBV6-1 | CASSITGGPVQVIQYF
TRBJ2-6 | TRBV12-3/TRBV12-4 | CASRLRQGGIGVLTF
TRBJ1-5 | TRBV12-5 | CASGLVEWQPQHF
TRBJ2-7 | TRBV10-3 | CAISEGGGGSYEQYF
TRBJ2-7 | TRBV3-1 | CASSLLGEGFHEQYF
TRBJ2-7 | TRBV5-1 | CASSLGTGADYEQYF
TRBJ2-5 | TRBV27 | CASSEREGGETQYF
TRBJ1-2 | TRBV7-2 | CASSSYLTAYGYTF
TRBJ1-1 | TRBV7-9 | CASSLPGGAEAFF
TRBJ2-5 | TRBV21-1 | CASSKPAKGSPLQETQYF
TRBJ2-3 | TRBV6-2/TRBV6-3 | CASSIPGSALTDTQYF
TRBJ2-3 | TRBV7-7 | CASSPVAVRTDTQYF
TRBJ2-2 | TRBV20-1 | CSARATSGRVSGELFF
TRBJ1-1 | TRBV7-3 | CASSLMGEGTEAFF
TRBJ2-7 | TRBV5-1 | CASSRTTGYSTYEQYF
TRBJ2-2 | TRBV11-1 | CASSGRTGGEVMKTGELFF
TRBJ2-2 | TRBV20-1 | CSALYGTQNTGELFF
TRBJ1-6 | TRBV12-3/TRBV12-4 | CASSQQGARSPLHF
TRBJ2-5 | TRBV6-5 | CASSSPTVLGETQYF
TRBJ1-1 | TRBV29-1 | CSVKTERNTEAFF
TRBJ1-2 | TRBV5-1 | CASSFSRNYGYTF
TRBJ2-2 | TRBV5-1 | CASSADRPNTGELFF
TRBJ2-5 | TRBV7-9 | CASSRGETSAQETQYF
TRBJ2-1 | TRBV20-1 | CSASPLGTSGSAHEQFF
TRBJ1-4 | TRBV4-1 | CASSRIIGAGTEKLFF
TRBJ2-1 | TRBV24-1 | CATSDSDFEQFF
TRBJ2-3 | TRBV6-2/TRBV6-3 | CASSYGWTAATDTQYF
TRBJ2-3 | TRBV3-1 | CASSLLDTDTQYF
TRBJ1-4 | TRBV6-1 | CASSPGTDKNEKLFF
TRBJ2-1 | TRBV20-1 | CSATSGGYNEQFF
TRBJ1-4 | TRBV6-1 | CASSEARGRINEKLFF
TRBJ2-2 | TRBV4-1 | CASSPGPLNTGEPFF
TRBJ1-5 | TRBV20-1 | CSARDETRNQPQHF